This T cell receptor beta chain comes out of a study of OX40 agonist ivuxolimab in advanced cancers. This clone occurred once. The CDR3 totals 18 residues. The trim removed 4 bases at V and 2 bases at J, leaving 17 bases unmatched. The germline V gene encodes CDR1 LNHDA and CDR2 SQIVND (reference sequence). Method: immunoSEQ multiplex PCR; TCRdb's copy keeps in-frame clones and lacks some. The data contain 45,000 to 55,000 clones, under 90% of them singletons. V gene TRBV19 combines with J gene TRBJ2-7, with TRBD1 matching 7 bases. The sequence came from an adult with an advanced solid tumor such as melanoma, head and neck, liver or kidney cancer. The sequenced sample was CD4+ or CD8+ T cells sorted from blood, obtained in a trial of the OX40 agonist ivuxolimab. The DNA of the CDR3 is TGTGCCAGTAGTAGGACAGGCAAGTCCCGCATGACTCCCTACGAGCAGTACTTC. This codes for CASSRTGKSRMTPYEQYF. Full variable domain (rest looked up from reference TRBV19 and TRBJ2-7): DGGITQSPKYLFRKEGQNVTLSCEQNLNHDAMYWYRQDPGQGLRLIYYSQIVNDFQKGDIAEGYSVSREKKESFPLTVTSAQKNPTAFYLCASSRTGKSRMTPYEQYFGPGTRLTVT.